The clone carrying this T cell receptor (beta chain) has more than one count but fewer than ten. The data are from a study of beta chain features in type 1 diabetes. What was sequenced were expressed TCRB transcripts, since all of the isolated RNA had been reverse transcribed. This table comes from immunoSEQ multiplex PCR, and its TCRdb copy is limited to in-frame clones, with some not included. The data contain about 350,000 clones, around 20% of them singletons. Markers CD45RO/CCR7/CD25/CD127/CD95/CD27 served to sort CD4+ naive, central memory, regulatory and stem cell-like memory cells. In germline, CDR1 is SGHVS, CDR2 FQNEAQ. V was clipped by 4 bases and J by 12 bases; unmatched bases: 17. The CDR3 totals 15 residues.

The origin of this receptor is a woman under 30 in good health. The chain uses TRBV7-8 and TRBJ2-7, with 8 bases matching TRBD2. The sample was naive CD4+ T cells from blood. CDR3 residues: CASSSTGVAGSSMYF. The CDR3, as DNA: TGTGCCAGCAGCTCCACGGGGGTAGCGGGATCGTCAATGTACTTC.